Described below is a single T cell receptor beta chain sequence and its context. Its antigen is unknown. This sample is part of a study of CD8+CD57+ T cells in acquired aplastic anemia. For the study at large: Sorted CD4+ and CD8+ cells yielded DNA averaging approximately 3.4 ug. General study points: Patients had twenty-nine CD8+ CDR3 sequences in common with controls (the shared set).

Patients picked for sequencing had shown CD8+CD57+ cell expansion detected by flow cytometry. With no exception, the patients had severe acquired aplastic anemia. The study profiled TCR beta VDJ and CDR3 using genomic DNA as template. TCRdb fed the reads into MiXCR, producing one record per CDR3 protein. The sample shows over 150,000 distinct CDR3 sequences, roughly 49% of them seen only once. This CDR3 is 17 amino acids long. Germline assignment: CDR1 SNHLY and CDR2 FYNNEI. With 4 bases clipped from V and 1 base from J, the junction kept 2 bases outside the gene matches. Material: sorted CD4+, CD8+, or CD8+CD57+ T cells (not recorded which) from PBMCs. This TCR was recovered from a human donor with aplastic anemia. This chain joins TRBV2 and TRBJ2-3; 16 bases match TRBD2. The DNA of the CDR3 is TGTGCCAGCAGTGGTGGGACTAGCGGGAGGGGCACAGATACGCAGTATTTT. Its protein product is CASSGGTSGRGTDTQYF.